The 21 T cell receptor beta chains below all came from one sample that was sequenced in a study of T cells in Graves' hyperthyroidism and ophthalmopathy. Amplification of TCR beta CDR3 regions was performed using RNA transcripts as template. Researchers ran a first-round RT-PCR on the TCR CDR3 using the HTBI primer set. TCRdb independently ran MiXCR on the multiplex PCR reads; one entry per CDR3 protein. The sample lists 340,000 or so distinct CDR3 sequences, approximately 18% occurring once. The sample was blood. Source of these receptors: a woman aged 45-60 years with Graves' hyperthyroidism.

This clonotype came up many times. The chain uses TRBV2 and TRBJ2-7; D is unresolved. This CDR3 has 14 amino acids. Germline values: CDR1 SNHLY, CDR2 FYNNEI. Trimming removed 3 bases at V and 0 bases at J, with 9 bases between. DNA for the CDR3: TGTGCCAGCAGTGATGGGCCATCCTCCTACGAGCAGTACTTC. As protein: CASSDGPSSYEQYF. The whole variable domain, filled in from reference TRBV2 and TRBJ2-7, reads EPEVTQTPSHQVTQMGQEVILRCVPISNHLYFYWYRQILGQKVEFLVSFYNNEISEKSEIFDDQFSVERPDGSNFTLKIRSTKLEDSAMYFCASSDGPSSYEQYFGPGTRLTVT.

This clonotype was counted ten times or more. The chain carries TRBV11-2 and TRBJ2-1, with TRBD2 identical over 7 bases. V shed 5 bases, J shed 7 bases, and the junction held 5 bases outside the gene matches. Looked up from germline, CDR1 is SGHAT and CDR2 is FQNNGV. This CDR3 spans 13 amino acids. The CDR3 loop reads CASSGGGRNEQFF. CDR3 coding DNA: TGTGCCAGCAGCGGGGGGGGGAGGAATGAGCAGTTCTTC.

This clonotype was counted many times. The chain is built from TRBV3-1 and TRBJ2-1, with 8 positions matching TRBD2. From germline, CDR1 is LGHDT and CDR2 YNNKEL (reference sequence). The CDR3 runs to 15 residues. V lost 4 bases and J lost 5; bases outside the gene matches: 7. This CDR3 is CASSPRLGGDNEQFF. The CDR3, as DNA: TGTGCCAGCAGCCCCAGACTCGGGGGGGACAATGAGCAGTTCTTC.

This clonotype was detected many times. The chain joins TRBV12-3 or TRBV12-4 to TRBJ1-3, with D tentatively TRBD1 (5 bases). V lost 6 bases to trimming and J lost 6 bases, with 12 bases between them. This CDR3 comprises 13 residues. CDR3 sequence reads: CASSQLTANTIYF. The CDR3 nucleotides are TGTGCCAGCAGCCAACTGACAGCAAACACCATATATTTT.

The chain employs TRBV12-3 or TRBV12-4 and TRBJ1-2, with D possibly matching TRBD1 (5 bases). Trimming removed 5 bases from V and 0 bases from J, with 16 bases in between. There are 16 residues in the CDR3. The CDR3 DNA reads TGTGCCAGCAGTCCCGCCTCGGGACCCTCTAACTATGGCTACACCTTC. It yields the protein CASSPASGPSNYGYTF.

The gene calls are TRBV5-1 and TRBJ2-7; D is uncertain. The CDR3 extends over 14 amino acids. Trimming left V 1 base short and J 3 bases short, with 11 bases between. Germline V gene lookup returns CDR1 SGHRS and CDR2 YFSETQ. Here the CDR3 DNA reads TGCGCCAGCAGCTTGAGTCAACCCCGCTACGAGCAGTACTTC. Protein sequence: CASSLSQPRYEQYF.

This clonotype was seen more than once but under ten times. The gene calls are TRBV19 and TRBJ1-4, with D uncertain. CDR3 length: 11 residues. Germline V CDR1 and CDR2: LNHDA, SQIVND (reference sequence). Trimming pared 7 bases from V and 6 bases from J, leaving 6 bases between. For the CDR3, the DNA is TGTGCCAGTACAAAGCATGAAAAACTGTTTTTT. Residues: CASTKHEKLFF. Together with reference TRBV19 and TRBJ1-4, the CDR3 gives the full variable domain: DGGITQSPKYLFRKEGQNVTLSCEQNLNHDAMYWYRQDPGQGLRLIYYSQIVNDFQKGDIAEGYSVSREKKESFPLTVTSAQKNPTAFYLCASTKHEKLFFGSGTQLSVL.

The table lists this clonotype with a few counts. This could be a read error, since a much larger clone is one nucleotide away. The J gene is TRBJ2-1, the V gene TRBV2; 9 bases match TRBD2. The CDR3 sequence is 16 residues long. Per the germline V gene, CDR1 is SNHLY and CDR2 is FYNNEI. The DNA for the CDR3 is TGTGCCAGCAGTAAAGCGGGGGGTATCTCCTACAATGAGCAGTTCTTC. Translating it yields CASSKAGGISYNEQFF.

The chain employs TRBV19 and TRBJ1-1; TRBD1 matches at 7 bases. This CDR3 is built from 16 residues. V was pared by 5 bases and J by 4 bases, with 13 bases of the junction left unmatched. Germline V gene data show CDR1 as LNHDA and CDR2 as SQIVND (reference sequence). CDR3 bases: TGTGCCAGTAGTCTCCAGGGGGAAGGTTGGGGCACTGAAGCTTTCTTT. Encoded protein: CASSLQGEGWGTEAFF.

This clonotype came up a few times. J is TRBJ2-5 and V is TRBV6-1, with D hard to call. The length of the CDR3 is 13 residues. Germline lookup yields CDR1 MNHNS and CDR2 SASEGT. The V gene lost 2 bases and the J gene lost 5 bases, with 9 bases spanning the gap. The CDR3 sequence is CASSEFRLETQYF. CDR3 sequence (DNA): TGTGCCAGCAGTGAATTCCGGTTGGAGACCCAGTACTTC.

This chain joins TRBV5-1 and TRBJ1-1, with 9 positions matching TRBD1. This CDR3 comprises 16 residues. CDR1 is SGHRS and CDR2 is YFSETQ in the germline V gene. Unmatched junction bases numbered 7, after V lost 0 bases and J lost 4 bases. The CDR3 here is CASSLEQGARTTEAFF. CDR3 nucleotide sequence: TGCGCCAGCAGCTTGGAACAGGGGGCGCGAACCACTGAAGCTTTCTTT.

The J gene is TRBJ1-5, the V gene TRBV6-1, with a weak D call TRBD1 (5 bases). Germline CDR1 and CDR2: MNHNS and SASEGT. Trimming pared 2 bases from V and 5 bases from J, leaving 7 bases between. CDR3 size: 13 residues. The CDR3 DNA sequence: TGTGCCAGCAGTGAATGGGGGTATCAGCCCCAGCATTTT. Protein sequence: CASSEWGYQPQHF.

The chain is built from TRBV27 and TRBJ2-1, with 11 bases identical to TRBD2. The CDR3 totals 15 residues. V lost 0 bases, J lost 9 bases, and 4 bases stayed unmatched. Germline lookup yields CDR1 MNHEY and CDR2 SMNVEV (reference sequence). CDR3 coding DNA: TGTGCCAGCAGTTTATCTAGCGGGGGGGCTTTTGAGCAGTTCTTC. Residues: CASSLSSGGAFEQFF.

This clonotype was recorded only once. The DNA of the CDR3 is TGTGCCACCAGCAGAACCCTAGGACCTTTGGGCTATGGCTACACCTTC. Its translation is CATSRTLGPLGYGYTF. The chain combines TRBV15 with TRBJ1-2; D is ambiguous. This CDR3 is 16 amino acids long. V was pared by 2 bases and J by 4 bases, with 17 bases between. Looked up from germline, CDR1 is LNHNV and CDR2 is YYDKDF (reference sequence). Full variable domain (rest looked up from reference TRBV15 and TRBJ1-2): DAMVIQNPRYQVTQFGKPVTLSCSQTLNHNVMYWYQQKSSQAPKLLFHYYDKDFNNEADTPDNFQSRRPNTSFCFLDIRSPGLGDTAMYLCATSRTLGPLGYGYTFGSGTRLTVV.

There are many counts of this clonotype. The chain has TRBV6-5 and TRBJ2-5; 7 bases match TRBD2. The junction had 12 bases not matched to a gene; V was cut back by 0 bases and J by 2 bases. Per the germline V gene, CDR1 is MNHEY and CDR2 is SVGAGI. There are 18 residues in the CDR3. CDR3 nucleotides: TGTGCCAGCAGTTACTCGGAACTAGCCTACGGGGGGCAAGAGACCCAGTACTTC. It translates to CASSYSELAYGGQETQYF.

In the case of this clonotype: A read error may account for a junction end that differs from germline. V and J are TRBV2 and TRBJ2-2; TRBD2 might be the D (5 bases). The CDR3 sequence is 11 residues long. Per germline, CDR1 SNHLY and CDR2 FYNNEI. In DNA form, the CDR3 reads TGTGCCAGCAGCAGCGCCGGGGTAGCAGTTTTT. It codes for CASSSAGVAVF.

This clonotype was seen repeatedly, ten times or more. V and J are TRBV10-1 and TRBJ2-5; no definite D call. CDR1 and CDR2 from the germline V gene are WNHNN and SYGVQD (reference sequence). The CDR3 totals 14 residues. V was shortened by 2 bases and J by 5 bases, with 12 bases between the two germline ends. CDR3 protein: CASSEGSSPETQYF. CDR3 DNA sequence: TGCGCCAGCAGTGAGGGGTCTTCGCCGGAGACCCAGTACTTC.

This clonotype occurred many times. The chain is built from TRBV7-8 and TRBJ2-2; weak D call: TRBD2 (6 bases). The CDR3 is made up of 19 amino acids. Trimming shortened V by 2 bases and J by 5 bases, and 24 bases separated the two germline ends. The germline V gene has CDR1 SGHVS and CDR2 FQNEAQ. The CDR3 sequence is CASSLPPDRSGRVTGELFF. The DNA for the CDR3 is TGTGCCAGCAGCTTACCCCCGGACCGGAGCGGGCGCGTAACCGGGGAGCTGTTTTTT.

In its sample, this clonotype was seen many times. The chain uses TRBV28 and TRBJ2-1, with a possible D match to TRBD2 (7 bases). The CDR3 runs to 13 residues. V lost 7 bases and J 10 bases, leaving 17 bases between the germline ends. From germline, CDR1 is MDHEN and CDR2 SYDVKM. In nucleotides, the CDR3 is TGTGCCAGCAAGGGCGGGGGCCCGTCCGAGCAGTTCTTC. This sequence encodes CASKGGGPSEQFF.

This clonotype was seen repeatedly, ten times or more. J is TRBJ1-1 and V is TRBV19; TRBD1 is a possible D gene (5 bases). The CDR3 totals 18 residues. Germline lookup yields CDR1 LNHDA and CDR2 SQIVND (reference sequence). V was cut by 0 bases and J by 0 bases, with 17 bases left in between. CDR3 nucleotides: TGTGCCAGTAGTATAGAATGGGGGGAGGTGTTCGTGAACACTGAAGCTTTCTTT. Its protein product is CASSIEWGEVFVNTEAFF.

CDR3 region: CASSLGILSNQPQHF. The CDR3 DNA sequence: TGTGCCAGCAGTTTGGGGATTCTGAGCAATCAGCCCCAGCATTTT. V gene TRBV28 combines with J gene TRBJ1-5; no definite D call. Trimming took off 3 bases at V and 1 base at J, with 10 bases between the two ends. This CDR3 region has 15 residues. From germline, CDR1 is MDHEN and CDR2 SYDVKM.